The T cell receptor beta chain described here comes from a study of CXCR3-negative and CXCR3-positive naive CD8 T cells. With regard to this clonotype: What it binds is unknown.

In germline, CDR1 is SGHRS, CDR2 YFSETQ. The CDR3 consists of 15 residues. Notes on the study in general: With surface CD5 comparable between naive subsets, TCR strength was estimated using properties derived from the TRB CDR3.

The study made its TRB cDNA libraries by 5' RACE, adding UMI labels. TCRdb reanalyzed the 5' RACE reads, giving one entry per CDR3 protein sequence and no DNA. The sample includes around 56,000 distinct CDR3 sequences. The chain links TRBV5-1 to TRBJ2-5; as DNA is missing, the TRBD1 call by TCRdb cannot be tested. Sequenced: naive CXCR3- CD8+ T cells from blood. Subset described: CD45RO-CCR7+CD27+CD95- naive CD8+ T cells lacking CXCR3 (TNR3-). This receptor was taken from a human donor in good health. Some clones in this sample may be carry-over from other donors' samples. The CDR3 loop reads CASSPGQGAGETQYF.